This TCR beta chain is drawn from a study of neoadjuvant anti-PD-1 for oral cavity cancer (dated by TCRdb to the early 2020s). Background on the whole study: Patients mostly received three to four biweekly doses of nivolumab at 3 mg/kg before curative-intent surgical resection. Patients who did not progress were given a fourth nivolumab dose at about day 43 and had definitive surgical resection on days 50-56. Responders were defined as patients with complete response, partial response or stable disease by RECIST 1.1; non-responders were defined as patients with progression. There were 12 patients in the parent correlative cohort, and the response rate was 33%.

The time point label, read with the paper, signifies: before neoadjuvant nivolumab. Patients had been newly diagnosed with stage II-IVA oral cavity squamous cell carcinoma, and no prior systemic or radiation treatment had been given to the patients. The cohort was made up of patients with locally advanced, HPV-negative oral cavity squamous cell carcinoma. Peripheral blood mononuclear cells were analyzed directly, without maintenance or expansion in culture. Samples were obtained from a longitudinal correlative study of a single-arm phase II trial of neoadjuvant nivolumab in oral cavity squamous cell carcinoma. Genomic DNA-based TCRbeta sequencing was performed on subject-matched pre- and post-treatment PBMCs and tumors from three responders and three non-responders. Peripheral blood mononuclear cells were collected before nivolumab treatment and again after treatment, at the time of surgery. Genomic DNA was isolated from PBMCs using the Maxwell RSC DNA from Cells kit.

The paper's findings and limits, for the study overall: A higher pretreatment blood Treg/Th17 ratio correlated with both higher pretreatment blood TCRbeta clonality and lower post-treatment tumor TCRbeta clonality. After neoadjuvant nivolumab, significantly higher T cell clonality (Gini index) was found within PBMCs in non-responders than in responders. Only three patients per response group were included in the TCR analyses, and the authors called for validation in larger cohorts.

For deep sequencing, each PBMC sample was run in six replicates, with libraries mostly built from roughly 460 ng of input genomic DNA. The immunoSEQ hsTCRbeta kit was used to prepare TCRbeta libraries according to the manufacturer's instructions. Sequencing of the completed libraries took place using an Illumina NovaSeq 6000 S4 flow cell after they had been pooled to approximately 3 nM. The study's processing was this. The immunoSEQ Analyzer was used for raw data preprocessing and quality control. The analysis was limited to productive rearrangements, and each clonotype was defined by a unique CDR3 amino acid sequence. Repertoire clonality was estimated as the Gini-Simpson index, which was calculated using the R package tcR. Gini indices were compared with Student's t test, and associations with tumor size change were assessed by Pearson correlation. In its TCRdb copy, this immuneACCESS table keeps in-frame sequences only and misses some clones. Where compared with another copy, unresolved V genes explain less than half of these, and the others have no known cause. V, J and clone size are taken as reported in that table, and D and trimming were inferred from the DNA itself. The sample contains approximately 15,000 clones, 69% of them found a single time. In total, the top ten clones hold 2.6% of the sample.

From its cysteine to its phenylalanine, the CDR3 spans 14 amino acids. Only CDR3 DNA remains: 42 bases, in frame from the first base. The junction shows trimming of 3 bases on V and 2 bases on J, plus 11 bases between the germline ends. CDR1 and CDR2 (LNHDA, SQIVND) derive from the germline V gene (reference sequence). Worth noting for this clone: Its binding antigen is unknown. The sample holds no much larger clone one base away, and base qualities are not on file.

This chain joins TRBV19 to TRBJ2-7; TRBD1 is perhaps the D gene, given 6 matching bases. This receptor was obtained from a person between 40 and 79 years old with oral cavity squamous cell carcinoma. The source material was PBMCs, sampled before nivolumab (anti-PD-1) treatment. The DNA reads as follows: TGTGCCAGTAGTATTCAGGGGTCGCCCTACGAGCAGTACTTC. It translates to CASSIQGSPYEQYF.